This passage covers 32 T cell receptor gamma chains from one sample sequenced in a study of γδ T cells in repeated Plasmodium falciparum infection. TCRdb re-called the multiplex PCR reads through CATT. Of approximately 32,000 gamma-chain clones listed, almost 1.5% were seen once; the top ten hold roughly 21%. Bulk repertoires came from Vgamma9/Vdelta2+ or Vdelta2-negative gammadelta T cells flow-sorted from PBMC. What was sequenced was gamma-delta T cells from blood. The receptor source for this set is a pool of human donors (malaria-infected and uninfected, not separated).

Points on this clone: The mismatch at residue 4 between this DNA's translation and the TCRdb protein of a much larger clone likely reflects a read error; the protein shown is translated from the DNA. V usage is TRGV4 and J usage is TRGJ1 or TRGJ2. Germline matching of the DNA provided the J gene here, since TCRdb leaves it blank. Per germline, CDR1 EGSTGY and CDR2 YDSYTSSV. The CDR3 is 13 residues long. CDR3 in amino acids: CATRDVGYYKKLF. CDR3 in DNA: TGTGCCACCAGGGATGTAGGCTATTATAAGAAACTCTTT.

As concerns this clone: A read error likely explains why the TCRdb protein, taken from a much larger clone, differs from this DNA's translation at residue 11; the protein shown is translated from the DNA. The rearrangement uses TRGV2 and TRGJ1 or TRGJ2. The J gene, not given by TCRdb, was assigned here from a germline match of the nucleotide sequence. CDR3 length: 14 amino acids. Germline V gene sequence: CDR1 EGSNGY, CDR2 YDSYNSKV. The CDR3 spells CATWDGPGHYEKLF. The DNA of the CDR3 is TGTGCCACCTGGGACGGGCCGGGTCATTATGAGAAACTCTTT.

This clone showed up many times. The protein TCRdb gives is from a much larger clone and does not agree with this DNA's translation at residue 10, likely a read error; the protein shown here comes from the DNA. The chain couples TRGV9 to TRGJP. TCRdb gives no J gene; it was assigned here by matching the DNA to germline. The CDR3 has 15 amino acids. Germline V CDR1 and CDR2: GITISATS, ISYDGTV (reference sequence). The DNA for the CDR3 is TGTGCCTTGTGGGAGGATCGGTTGGGCATAAAAATCAAGGTATTT. It is translated as CALWEDRLGIKIKVF.

On this clone: The TCRdb record carries a much larger clone's protein, which differs from this DNA's translation at residue 8; a read error is the likely cause, and the protein listed here is the DNA translation. The chain joins TRGV8 to TRGJ1 or TRGJ2. Here the J gene came from matching the DNA to germline, since TCRdb omits it. Germline CDR1 VENAVY, CDR2 YDSYNSRV. Trimming cost V 1 base and J 8 bases; bases outside gene matches: 5. CDR3 length: 12 amino acids. This chain's CDR3 is CATWDSPHKKLF. The CDR3 nucleotides are TGTGCCACCTGGGATAGCCCTCATAAGAAACTCTTT.

In regard to this clone: The protein in TCRdb stems from a much larger clone and differs at residue 10 from this DNA's translation, likely a read error; here the protein is translated from the DNA. The chain joins TRGV5 to TRGJ1 or TRGJ2. TCRdb carries no J gene annotation; the J gene was assigned here by matching the DNA with germline. This CDR3 has 13 amino acids. Germline values: CDR1 VINAFY, CDR2 YDVSNSKD. CDR3 loop: CATWDRLAYRKLF. CDR3 nucleotide sequence: TGTGCCACCTGGGACAGGCTGGCCTATAGGAAACTCTTT.

The table lists this clone with many counts. The V and J genes are TRGV5 and TRGJ1 or TRGJ2. Germline V CDR1 and CDR2: VINAFY, YDVSNSKD. V shed 0 bases, J shed 2 bases, and the junction held 7 bases outside the gene matches. The CDR3 is 15 residues long. The CDR3 DNA sequence: TGTGCCACCTGGGACAGGCCTCGGGATTATTATAAGAAACTCTTT. Residues: CATWDRPRDYYKKLF.

The sample holds many counts of this clone. This likely came from a read error, as a far larger clone is one base away. Other DNA sequences within the sample encode an identical CDR3. The rearrangement uses TRGV2 and TRGJP2. The V gene's germline CDR1 is EGSNGY and CDR2 YDSYNSKV. This CDR3 has 16 residues. CDR3 in amino acids: CATWDGRRGSDWIKTF. CDR3 sequence (DNA): TGTGCCACCTGGGACGGGCGTAGAGGTAGTGATTGGATTAAGACGTTT.

This clone was recorded many times. The rearrangement uses TRGV4 and TRGJ1 or TRGJ2. The CDR3 consists of 14 residues. Trimming at V came to 1 base and at J to 2 bases, leaving 5 bases not matched to a gene. Germline V lookup: CDR1 EGSTGY, CDR2 YDSYTSSV. The CDR3 sequence is CATWDGWDYYKKLF. CDR3 coding DNA: TGTGCCACCTGGGATGGTTGGGATTATTATAAGAAACTCTTT.

Note on this clone: No DNA is shown, since the ends of the CDR3 on it are uncertain; the CDR3 is the one TCRdb lists. V gene TRGV3 was called; the J gene was not. The length of the CDR3 is 32 amino acids, counting both ends. The germline gives CDR1 VTNTFY, CDR2 YDVSTARD (reference sequence). CDR3: CATWDRTGELGNSLAVEQHLLSQVSIGRIQHF.

As regards this clone: This may be a read error, as it is one base from a much larger clone. The rearrangement links TRGV3 to TRGJ1 or TRGJ2. The J gene, left out of TCRdb, was set here by checking the DNA against germline. The V gene's germline CDR1 is VTNTFY and CDR2 YDVSTARD (reference sequence). Trimming removed 0 bases from V and 7 bases from J; junction bases left unmatched: 9. This CDR3 has 14 amino acids. CDR3 protein: CATWDRRWEYKKLF. The CDR3, as DNA: TGTGCCACCTGGGACAGGCGGTGGGAGTATAAGAAACTCTTT.

This clone showed up just a few times. The likely explanation is a read error, given a far larger clone one base away. The sample carries other DNA sequences with the same CDR3. The V call is TRGV4, the J call TRGJ1 or TRGJ2. This CDR3 is 12 amino acids long. Germline trimming cut 4 bases from V and 6 bases from J; bases unmatched to any gene: 6. Looked up from germline, CDR1 is EGSTGY and CDR2 is YDSYTSSV. DNA for the CDR3: TGTGCCACCTGGGACTCTCGTTATAAGAAACTCTTT. Translated, it gives CATWDSRYKKLF.

With regard to this clone: TCRdb's entry gives the protein of a much larger clone, which mismatches this DNA's translation at residue 5, likely from a read error; the protein reported here is translated from the DNA. The chain carries TRGV2 and TRGJ1 or TRGJ2. The CDR3 is 12 amino acids. The germline gives CDR1 EGSNGY, CDR2 YDSYNSKV. The CDR3: CATWGGHSKKLF. The CDR3 DNA follows: TGTGCCACCTGGGGCGGGCATAGTAAGAAACTCTTT.

This clone has only a few counts. The protein TCRdb lists belongs to a much larger clone and differs from this DNA's translation at residue 8, which points to a read error; the protein shown is made from the DNA. V is TRGV2 and J is TRGJ1 or TRGJ2. Germline V gene data show CDR1 as EGSNGY and CDR2 as YDSYNSKV. The CDR3 has 14 residues. Germline trimming cut 2 bases from V and 3 bases from J; bases unmatched to any gene: 7. In DNA form, the CDR3 reads TGTGCCACCTGGGACGTAGAGACTTATTATAAGAAACTCTTT. It yields the protein CATWDVETYYKKLF.

Note on this clone: For this DNA, TCRdb reports the protein of a much larger clone, which diverges at residue 5, most likely from a read error; the protein presented here is translated directly from the DNA. The chain couples TRGV2 to TRGJ1 or TRGJ2. No J gene was available from TCRdb, and it was assigned here by a germline match of the DNA. The CDR3 totals 13 residues. Germline lookup yields CDR1 EGSNGY and CDR2 YDSYNSKV. The J segment lost 4 bases and the V segment lost 6 bases, leaving 9 bases of the junction unmatched. The CDR3 DNA reads as TGTGCCACCTGGAACTGTCGATATTATAAGAAACTCTTT. Its protein product is CATWNCRYYKKLF.

Concerning this clone: The protein held in TCRdb is that of a much larger clone and does not match this DNA's translation at residue 11, likely because of a read error; the protein shown is translated from the DNA. No J gene call was made, and the V gene is TRGV9. The germline V gene encodes CDR1 GITISATS and CDR2 ISYDGTV (reference sequence). This CDR3 comprises 13 residues. The CDR3 spells CALWEVGNYKRLF. CDR3 sequence (DNA): TGTGCCTTGTGGGAGGTCGGGAATTATAAGAGACTCTTT.

On this clone itself: This may be a read error, as it is one base from a much larger clone. The chain joins TRGV3 to TRGJ1 or TRGJ2. TCRdb records no J gene; here it was assigned by comparing the DNA to germline. The CDR3 runs 14 residues. The trim removed 2 bases at V and 3 bases at J, leaving 7 bases unmatched. The V gene's germline CDR1 is VTNTFY and CDR2 YDVSTARD (reference sequence). Here the CDR3 DNA reads TGTGCCACCTGGGACACCTCCTGTTATTATAAGAAACTCTTT. Translation: CATWDTSCYYKKLF.

This clone was seen many times. This sequence is one base from a far larger clone and is likely a read error. The identical CDR3 is also encoded by other nucleotide sequences in the sample. The V gene is TRGV9, the J gene TRGJ1 or TRGJ2. The J gene, not given by TCRdb, was assigned here from a germline match of the nucleotide sequence. Germline loops: CDR1 GITISATS, CDR2 ISYDGTV (reference sequence). The CDR3 spans 12 residues. The CDR3 sequence is CALWEGHQEKLF. DNA for the CDR3: TGCGCCTTGTGGGAGGGACATCAGGAGAAACTCTTT.

This clone occurred many times. This DNA translates differently at residue 3 from the TCRdb protein, which is that of a much larger clone; a read error is likely, and the protein shown is the DNA's own translation. The V gene is TRGV3, the J gene TRGJ1 or TRGJ2. The CDR3 has 13 residues. CDR1 VTNTFY and CDR2 YDVSTARD come from the germline V gene (reference sequence). In DNA form, the CDR3 reads TGTGCCCCCTGGGACACGCAAAGAGATAAGAAACTCTTT. It specifies CAPWDTQRDKKLF.

This clone was seen ten or more times. The sample carries other DNA sequences with the same CDR3. The rearrangement links TRGV2 to TRGJ1 or TRGJ2. J gave up 3 bases and V 0 bases, and 5 bases lay outside the gene matches. Germline V gene sequence: CDR1 EGSNGY, CDR2 YDSYNSKV. The CDR3 length is 14 residues. DNA for the CDR3: TGTGCCACCTGGGACGGGCTCCGTTATTATAAGAAACTCTTT. As protein: CATWDGLRYYKKLF.

Worth noting for this clone: The TCRdb protein, from a much larger clone, departs from this DNA's translation at residue 8, likely by read error; the protein shown derives from the DNA. The chain combines TRGV4 with TRGJ1 or TRGJ2. TCRdb supplies no J gene; here it was assigned by aligning the nucleotide sequence to germline. Germline CDR1 is EGSTGY and CDR2 is YDSYTSSV. CDR3 length: 11 amino acids. CDR3 amino acids: CATWAGYRKLF. DNA for the CDR3: TGTGCCACCTGGGCAGGTTATAGGAAACTCTTT.

This clone was detected many times. A far larger clone is off by one base, so a read error is likely. Other DNA sequences in the same sample also yield this CDR3. The chain employs TRGV9 and TRGJ1 or TRGJ2. As TCRdb names no J gene, one was assigned here on the basis of a DNA match to germline. The CDR3 is 12 residues long. CDR1 is GITISATS and CDR2 is ISYDGTV in the germline V gene (reference sequence). CDR3: CALWDPYYKKLF. Here the CDR3 DNA reads TGTGCCTTGTGGGATCCCTATTACAAGAAACTCTTT.

This clone occurred a few times. For this DNA, TCRdb reports the protein of a much larger clone, which diverges at residue 8, most likely from a read error; the protein presented here is translated directly from the DNA. The J gene is TRGJP1, the V gene TRGV9. The J gene, not given by TCRdb, was assigned here from a germline match of the nucleotide sequence. This CDR3 is built from 12 residues. CDR1 and CDR2 (germline): GITISATS, ISYDGTV (reference sequence). This CDR3 reads CASYTTGGFKIF. The DNA of the CDR3 is TGTGCCTCTTATACCACTGGTGGGTTCAAGATATTT.

This clone was picked up a small number of times. TCRdb records a much larger clone's protein for this DNA, with a difference at residue 10 that likely arises from a read error; the protein given is the translation of the DNA. V gene TRGV9 combines with J gene TRGJP. TCRdb carries no J gene annotation; the J gene was assigned here by matching the DNA with germline. With V trimmed by 2 bases and J by 12 bases, 13 bases remained unmatched. The CDR3 runs 17 residues. Germline V lookup: CDR1 GITISATS, CDR2 ISYDGTV (reference sequence). CDR3 loop: CALWEDLFQSGKKIKVF. DNA of the CDR3: TGTGCCTTGTGGGAGGACCTATTCCAGTCGGGCAAAAAAATCAAGGTATTT.

This clone was seen a few times. TCRdb pairs this DNA with a much larger clone's protein that differs at residue 3, likely a read error; the protein shown was translated from the DNA. The chain uses TRGV3 and TRGJ1 or TRGJ2. Assignment of the J gene here rests on matching the DNA to germline, because TCRdb gives none. Germline CDR1 reads VTNTFY; CDR2 reads YDVSTARD (reference sequence). The CDR3 extends over 13 amino acids. CDR3 sequence reads: CAPWALPYYKKLF. The CDR3 nucleotides are TGTGCCCCCTGGGCCCTCCCTTATTATAAGAAACTCTTT.

This clone was counted at least ten times. Written as DNA, the CDR3 is TGTGCCACCTGGTGCTATTATTATAAGAAACTCTTT. Translating gives CATWCYYYKKLF. The gene calls are TRGV8 and TRGJ1 or TRGJ2. TCRdb carries no J gene annotation; the J gene was assigned here by matching the DNA with germline. CDR1 and CDR2 from the germline V gene are VENAVY and YDSYNSRV. The J segment lost 2 bases and the V segment lost 6 bases, leaving 4 bases of the junction unmatched. This CDR3 spans 12 amino acids.

This clone was recorded many times. The CDR3 reads CATWEVEKKLF. The CDR3 nucleotides read TGTGCCACCTGGGAAGTTGAGAAGAAACTCTTT. The chain recombines TRGV2 with TRGJ1 or TRGJ2. Unmatched junction bases numbered 7, after V lost 4 bases and J lost 10 bases. CDR3 length: 11 amino acids. Germline CDR1 and CDR2: EGSNGY and YDSYNSKV.

This clone was counted at least ten times. The rearrangement links TRGV4 to TRGJP2. The V and J ends lost 0 bases and 2 bases, in that order; junction bases with no gene match: 3. The CDR3 is made up of 15 amino acids. Germline V CDR1 and CDR2: EGSTGY, YDSYTSSV. The CDR3 spells CATWDGSSSDWIKTF. For the CDR3, the DNA is TGTGCCACCTGGGATGGGTCGAGTAGTGATTGGATCAAGACGTTT.

Ten or more counts support this clone. The chain joins TRGV8 to TRGJ1 or TRGJ2. This CDR3 is 13 amino acids long. V lost 0 bases to trimming and J lost 5 bases; unmatched junction nucleotides: 4. Germline V gives CDR1 VENAVY, CDR2 YDSYNSRV. CDR3 residues: CATWDRPHYKKLF. The DNA for the CDR3 is TGTGCCACCTGGGATAGGCCTCATTATAAGAAACTCTTT.

Comment on this clone: This is likely an artifact of a read error, given a far larger clone one base away. This CDR3 is also generated by other DNA sequences in the sample. The chain combines TRGV9 with TRGJ1 or TRGJ2. The J gene comes from matching the DNA to germline here; TCRdb lacks it. This CDR3 comprises 11 residues. In germline, CDR1 is GITISATS, CDR2 ISYDGTV (reference sequence). The CDR3 sequence is CALWEVDEKLF. CDR3 bases: TGTGCCTTATGGGAGGTGGACGAGAAACTCTTT.

This clone was detected ten times or more. V usage is TRGV2 and J usage is TRGJ1 or TRGJ2. The CDR3 has 11 amino acids. Germline V gene sequence: CDR1 EGSNGY, CDR2 YDSYNSKV. Unmatched junction bases numbered 4, after V lost 3 bases and J lost 8 bases. The CDR3 region has the DNA TGTGCCACCTGGGACAGAAATAAGAAACTCTTT. Translation: CATWDRNKKLF.

As to this clone: The TCRdb protein comes from a much larger clone and disagrees with this DNA's translation at residue 7, likely due to a read error; the protein given here is derived from the DNA. V is TRGV9 and J is TRGJ1 or TRGJ2. The J gene is absent in TCRdb and was assigned here via DNA matching to germline. Unmatched junction bases numbered 6, after V lost 0 bases and J lost 7 bases. This CDR3 spans 13 amino acids. The V gene's germline CDR1 is GITISATS and CDR2 ISYDGTV (reference sequence). The chain's CDR3 is CALWEVRAYKKLF. CDR3 nucleotide sequence: TGTGCCTTGTGGGAGGTGAGAGCCTATAAGAAACTCTTT.

This clone has only a few counts. A read error is likely here: a far larger clone is one base away. This sample includes further DNA sequences coding for the same CDR3. The chain employs TRGV5 and TRGJ1 or TRGJ2. TCRdb gives no J gene; it was assigned here by matching the DNA to germline. With V trimmed by 0 bases and J by 8 bases, 7 bases remained unmatched. From germline, CDR1 is VINAFY and CDR2 YDVSNSKD. This CDR3 is built from 13 residues. The CDR3: CATWDRRVDKKLF. In nucleotides, the CDR3 is TGTGCCACCTGGGACAGGCGTGTAGATAAGAAACTCTTT.